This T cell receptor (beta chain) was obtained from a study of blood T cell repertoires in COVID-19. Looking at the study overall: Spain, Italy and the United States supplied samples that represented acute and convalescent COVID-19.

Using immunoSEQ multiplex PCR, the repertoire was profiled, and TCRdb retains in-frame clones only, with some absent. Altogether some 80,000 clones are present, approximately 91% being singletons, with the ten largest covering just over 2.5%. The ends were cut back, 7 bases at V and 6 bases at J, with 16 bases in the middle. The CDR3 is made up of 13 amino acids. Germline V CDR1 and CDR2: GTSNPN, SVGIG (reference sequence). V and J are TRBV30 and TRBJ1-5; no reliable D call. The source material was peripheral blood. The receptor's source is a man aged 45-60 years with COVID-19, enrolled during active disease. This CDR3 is CASGRAGFQPQHF. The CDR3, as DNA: TGTGCCTCTGGACGGGCGGGTTTTCAGCCCCAGCATTTT.